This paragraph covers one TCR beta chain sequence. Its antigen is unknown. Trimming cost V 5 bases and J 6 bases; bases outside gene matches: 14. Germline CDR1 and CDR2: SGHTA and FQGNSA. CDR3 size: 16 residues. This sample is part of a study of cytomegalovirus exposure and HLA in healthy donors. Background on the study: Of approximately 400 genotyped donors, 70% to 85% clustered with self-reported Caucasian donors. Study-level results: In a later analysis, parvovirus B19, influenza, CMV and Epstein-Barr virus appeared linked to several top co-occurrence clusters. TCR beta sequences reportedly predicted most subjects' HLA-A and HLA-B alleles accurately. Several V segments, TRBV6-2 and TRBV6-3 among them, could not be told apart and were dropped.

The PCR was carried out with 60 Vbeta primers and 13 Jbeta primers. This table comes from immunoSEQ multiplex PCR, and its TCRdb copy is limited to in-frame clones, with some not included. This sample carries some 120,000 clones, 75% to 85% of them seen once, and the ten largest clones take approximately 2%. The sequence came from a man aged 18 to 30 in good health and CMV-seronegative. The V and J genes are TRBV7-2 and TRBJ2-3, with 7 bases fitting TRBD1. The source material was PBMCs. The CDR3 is CASSHTGAGLMDTQYF. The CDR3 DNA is TGTGCCAGCAGCCATACAGGGGCCGGCCTAATGGATACGCAGTATTTT.